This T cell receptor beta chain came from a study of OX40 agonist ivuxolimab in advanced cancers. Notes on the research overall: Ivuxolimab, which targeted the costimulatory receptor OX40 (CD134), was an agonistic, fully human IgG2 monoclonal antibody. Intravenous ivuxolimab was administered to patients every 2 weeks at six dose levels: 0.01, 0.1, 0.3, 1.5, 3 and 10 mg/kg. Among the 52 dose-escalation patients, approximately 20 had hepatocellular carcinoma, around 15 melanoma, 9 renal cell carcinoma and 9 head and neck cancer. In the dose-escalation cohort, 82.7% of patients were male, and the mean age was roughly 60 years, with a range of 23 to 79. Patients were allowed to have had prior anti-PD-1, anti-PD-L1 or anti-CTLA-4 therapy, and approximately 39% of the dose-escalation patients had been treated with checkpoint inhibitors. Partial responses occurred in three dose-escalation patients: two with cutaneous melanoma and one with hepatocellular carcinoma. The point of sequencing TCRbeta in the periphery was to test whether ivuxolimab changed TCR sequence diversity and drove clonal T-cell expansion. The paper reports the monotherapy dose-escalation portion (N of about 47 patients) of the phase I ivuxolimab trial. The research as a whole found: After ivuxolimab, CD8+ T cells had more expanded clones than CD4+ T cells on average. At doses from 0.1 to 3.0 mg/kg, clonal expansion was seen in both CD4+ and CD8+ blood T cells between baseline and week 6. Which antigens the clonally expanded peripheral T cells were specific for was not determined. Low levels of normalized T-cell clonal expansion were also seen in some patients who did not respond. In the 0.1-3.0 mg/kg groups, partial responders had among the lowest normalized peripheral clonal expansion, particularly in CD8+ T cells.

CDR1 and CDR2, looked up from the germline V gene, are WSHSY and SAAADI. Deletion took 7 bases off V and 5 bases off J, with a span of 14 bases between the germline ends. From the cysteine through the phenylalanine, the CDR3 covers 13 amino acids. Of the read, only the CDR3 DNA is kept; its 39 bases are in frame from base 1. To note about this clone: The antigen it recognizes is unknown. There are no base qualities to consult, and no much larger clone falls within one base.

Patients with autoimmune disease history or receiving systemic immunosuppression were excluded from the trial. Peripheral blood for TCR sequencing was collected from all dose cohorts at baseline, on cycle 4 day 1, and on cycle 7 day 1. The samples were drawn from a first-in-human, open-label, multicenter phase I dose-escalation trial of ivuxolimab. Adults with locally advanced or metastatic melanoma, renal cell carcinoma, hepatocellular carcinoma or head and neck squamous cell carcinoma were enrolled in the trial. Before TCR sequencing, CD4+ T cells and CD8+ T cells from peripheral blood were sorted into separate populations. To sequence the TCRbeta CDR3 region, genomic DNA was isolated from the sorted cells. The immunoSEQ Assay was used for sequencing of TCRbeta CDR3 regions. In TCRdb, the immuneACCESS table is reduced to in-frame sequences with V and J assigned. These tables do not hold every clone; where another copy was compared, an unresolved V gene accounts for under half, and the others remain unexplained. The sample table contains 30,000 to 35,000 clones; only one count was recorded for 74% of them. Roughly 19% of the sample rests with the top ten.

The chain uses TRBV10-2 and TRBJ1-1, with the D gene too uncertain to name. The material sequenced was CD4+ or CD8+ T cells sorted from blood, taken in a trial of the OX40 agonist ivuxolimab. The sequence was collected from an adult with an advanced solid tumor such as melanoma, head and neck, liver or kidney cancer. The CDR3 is CASTSGGWTEAFF. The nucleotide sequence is TGCGCCAGCACCTCGGGAGGGTGGACTGAAGCTTTCTTT.